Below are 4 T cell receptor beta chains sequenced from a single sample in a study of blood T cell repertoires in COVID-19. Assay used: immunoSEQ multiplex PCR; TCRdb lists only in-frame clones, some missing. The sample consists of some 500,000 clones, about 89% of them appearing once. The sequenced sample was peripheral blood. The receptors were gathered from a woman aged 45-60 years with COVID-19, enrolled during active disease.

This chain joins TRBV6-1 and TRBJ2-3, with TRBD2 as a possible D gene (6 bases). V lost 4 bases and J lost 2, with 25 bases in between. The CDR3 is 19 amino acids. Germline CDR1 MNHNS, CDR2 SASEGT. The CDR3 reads CASSGGRLRVGGNTDTQYF. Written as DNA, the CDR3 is TGTGCCAGCAGTGGGGGTCGGCTTCGGGTCGGCGGGAACACAGATACGCAGTATTTT.

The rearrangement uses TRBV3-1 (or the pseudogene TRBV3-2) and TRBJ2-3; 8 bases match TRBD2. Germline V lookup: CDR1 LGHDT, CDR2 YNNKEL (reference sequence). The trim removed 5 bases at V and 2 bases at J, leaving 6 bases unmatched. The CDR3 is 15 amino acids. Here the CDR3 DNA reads TGTGCCAGCAGCGCCCGGGGGGGCCCCACAGATACGCAGTATTTT. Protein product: CASSARGGPTDTQYF.

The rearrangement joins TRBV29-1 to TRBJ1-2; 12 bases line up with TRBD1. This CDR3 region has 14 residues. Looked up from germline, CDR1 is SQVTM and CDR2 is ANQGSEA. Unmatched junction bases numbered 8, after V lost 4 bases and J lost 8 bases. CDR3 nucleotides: TGCAGCGTTGTCAGGGACAGGGGGCTTGGAGGCTACACCTTC. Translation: CSVVRDRGLGGYTF.

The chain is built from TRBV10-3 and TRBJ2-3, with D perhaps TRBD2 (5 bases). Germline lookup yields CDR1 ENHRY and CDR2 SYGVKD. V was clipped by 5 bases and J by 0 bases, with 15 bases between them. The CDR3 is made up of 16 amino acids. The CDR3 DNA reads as TGTGCCATCAGTCCCGGGATTCTAGATAGCACAGATACGCAGTATTTT. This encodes CAISPGILDSTDTQYF.